The rows below give T cell receptor beta chains drawn from one sample of a study of glioma-infiltrating T cells after dendritic cell vaccination. The method was immunoSEQ multiplex PCR; TCRdb's version includes in-frame clones alone and lacks a portion of them. Among almost 90,000 clones listed, roughly four fifths were seen once. This material consisted of blood, taken after dendritic cell vaccination. These TCRs come from a human donor with glioblastoma. The CDR3 runs from the conserved cysteine through the conserved F or W. Each record gives: J gene, D gene, clone size, V gene, CDR3 protein, CDR3 DNA. A D gene is named only where the DNA matches it firmly. Clone size is shown for a subset of rows, as once, few, many or a class of expanded clone.

>TRBJ2-5|-|-|TRBV7-2
CASSLAGGGETQYF
TGTGCCAGCAGCTTAGCGGGGGGTGGGGAGACCCAGTACTTC
>TRBJ1-1|-|-|TRBV2
CASRDTRGRNTEAFF
TGTGCCAGCAGGGATACCAGGGGACGGAACACTGAAGCTTTCTTT
>TRBJ2-5|-|-|TRBV5-1
CASSTGQSQETQYF
TGCGCCAGCAGCACAGGACAGTCACAAGAGACCCAGTACTTC
>TRBJ2-3|-|-|TRBV27
CASSPNRVGADTQYF
TGTGCCAGCAGTCCCAACAGGGTCGGGGCAGATACGCAGTATTTT
>TRBJ2-1|TRBD2|-|TRBV7-3
CASSLGWRGIGKGQFF
TGTGCCAGCAGCTTAGGTTGGCGGGGGATAGGGAAGGGGCAGTTCTTC
>TRBJ1-6|-|-|TRBV30
CAWSVLVSPLHF
TGTGCCTGGAGTGTACTTGTTTCACCCCTCCACTTT
>TRBJ2-5|-|once|TRBV11-2
CASSLEATQYF
TGTGCCAGCAGCTTAGAGGCGACCCAGTACTTC
>TRBJ2-3|TRBD2|-|TRBV6-1
CASSAPGLALDTQYF
TGTGCCAGCAGCGCCCCGGGACTAGCATTAGATACGCAGTATTTT
>TRBJ2-6|TRBD1|once|TRBV5-1
CASRQGQGGAGANVLTF
TGCGCCAGCAGACAGGGACAGGGGGGCGCTGGGGCCAACGTCCTGACTTTC
>TRBJ1-1|TRBD1|-|TRBV2
CASSVTGGTEAFF
TGTGCCAGCAGCGTGACAGGGGGAACTGAAGCTTTCTTT
>TRBJ1-5|-|-|TRBV19
CATRGGQMQPQHF
TGTGCCACCCGAGGAGGGCAAATGCAGCCCCAGCATTTT
>TRBJ2-5|TRBD1|once|TRBV2
CASSPGQGQTQYF
TGTGCCAGCAGTCCGGGACAGGGACAGACCCAGTACTTC
>TRBJ1-6|-|-|TRBV4-3
CASSRYTGRDSPLHF
TGCGCCAGCAGCCGATACACAGGGAGGGATTCACCCCTCCACTTT
>TRBJ2-5|-|-|TRBV19
CASSMRETQYF
TGTGCCAGTAGTATGCGAGAGACCCAGTACTTC
>TRBJ1-1|TRBD1|-|TRBV7-2
CASSPGQLNTEAFF
TGTGCCAGCAGCCCGGGACAGTTGAACACTGAAGCTTTCTTT
>TRBJ2-5|-|few|TRBV2
CASSESPFETQYF
TGTGCCAGCAGTGAATCCCCTTTCGAGACCCAGTACTTC
>TRBJ1-5|-|-|TRBV7-2
CASSPGPNNQPQHF
TGTGCCAGCAGCCCAGGCCCGAACAATCAGCCCCAGCATTTT
>TRBJ2-3|-|few|TRBV6-5
CASSYTGEPDTQYF
TGTGCCAGCAGTTACACCGGGGAACCAGATACGCAGTATTTT
>TRBJ1-2|-|-|TRBV25-1
CASSERSLGYTF
TGTGCCAGCAGTGAGCGCTCACTAGGCTACACCTTC
>TRBJ1-5|-|-|TRBV19
CASSLRTANPSNFNQPQHF
TGTGCCAGTAGTCTCCGGACAGCAAACCCCTCTAATTTCAATCAGCCCCAGCATTTT
>TRBJ2-7|TRBD1|-|TRBV7-6
CASSLAPDRVYEQYF
TGTGCCAGCAGCTTAGCCCCGGACAGGGTTTACGAGCAGTACTTC
>TRBJ2-2|-|-|TRBV7-9
CASSHSTGELFF
TGTGCCAGCAGCCATTCCACCGGGGAGCTGTTTTTT
>TRBJ2-1|-|-|TRBV9
CASSRTGYNEQFF
TGTGCCAGCAGCCGGACTGGTTACAATGAGCAGTTCTTC
>TRBJ1-2|TRBD1|-|TRBV7-9
CASSALQGSGGYTF
TGTGCCAGCAGCGCCCTACAGGGGTCAGGGGGCTACACCTTC
>TRBJ2-6|TRBD2|-|TRBV6-1
CASSDKLAGQLGSGANVLTF
TGTGCCAGCAGTGATAAACTAGCGGGACAGTTGGGTTCTGGGGCCAACGTCCTGACTTTC
>TRBJ2-5|TRBD1|-|TRBV7-2
CASSVTGGPETQYF
TGTGCCAGCAGCGTTACAGGGGGCCCAGAGACCCAGTACTTC
>TRBJ2-5|TRBD1|once|TRBV9
CASSLGTGGTQYF
TGTGCCAGCAGCCTTGGGACAGGGGGGACCCAGTACTTC
>TRBJ2-3|-|once|TRBV7-3
CASSVGRTDTQYF
TGTGCCAGCAGCGTGGGCCGCACAGATACGCAGTATTTT
>TRBJ2-5|-|-|TRBV4-3
CASSRSFRDTEETQYF
TGCGCCAGCAGCCGCTCCTTCCGGGACACAGAAGAGACCCAGTACTTC
>TRBJ1-5|-|-|TRBV2
CASSDFGVLPQHF
TGTGCCAGCAGTGATTTTGGTGTACTGCCCCAGCATTTT
>TRBJ2-1|TRBD2|-|TRBV2
CASSQPRLAGGNEQFF
TGTGCCAGCAGTCAACCACGACTAGCGGGGGGCAATGAGCAGTTCTTC
>TRBJ1-2|TRBD1|-|TRBV4-1
CASSPGLGGGYTF
TGCGCCAGCAGCCCCGGGTTAGGGGGCGGCTACACCTTC
>TRBJ1-3|-|few|TRBV6-1
CASNAVSGNTIYF
TGTGCCAGCAATGCAGTCTCTGGAAACACCATATATTTT
>TRBJ2-5|-|-|TRBV5-6
CASSPRTIHQETQYF
TGTGCCAGCAGCCCGCGGACTATCCACCAAGAGACCCAGTACTTC
>TRBJ1-4|-|-|TRBV4-2
CASSQGADNEKLFF
TGTGCCAGCAGCCAAGGGGCAGATAATGAAAAACTGTTTTTT
>TRBJ2-5|TRBD1|-|TRBV4-1
CASSQDPGQGPGRTQYF
TGCGCCAGCAGCCAAGACCCAGGACAGGGGCCGGGTCGAACCCAGTACTTC
>TRBJ2-5|-|-|TRBV2
CASSEDWTTTGETQYF
TGTGCCAGCAGTGAAGATTGGACAACTACGGGAGAGACCCAGTACTTC
>TRBJ2-3|-|-|TRBV15
CATSRPRPDTQYF
TGTGCCACCAGCAGACCTAGACCAGATACGCAGTATTTT
>TRBJ1-3|-|-|TRBV7-6
CASSLAFPGGGTGNTIYF
TGTGCCAGCAGCTTAGCGTTCCCTGGGGGAGGGACTGGAAACACCATATATTTT
>TRBJ1-5|-|once|TRBV2
CASSEAPEWQPQHF
TGTGCCAGCAGTGAAGCGCCCGAGTGGCAGCCCCAGCATTTT
>TRBJ2-1|TRBD2|-|TRBV5-6
CASSGFLAEVVNEQFF
TGTGCCAGCAGCGGATTTCTAGCGGAAGTAGTCAATGAGCAGTTCTTC
>TRBJ1-5|-|-|TRBV6-5
CASRETGSHQPQHF
TGTGCCAGCAGAGAGACAGGCTCTCATCAGCCCCAGCATTTT
>TRBJ1-4|-|few|TRBV6-6
CASSYRPTGSNEKLFF
TGTGCCAGCAGTTACCGCCCGACAGGCTCTAATGAAAAACTGTTTTTT
>TRBJ2-7|TRBD1|-|TRBV6-5
CASSYRGLFYEQYF
TGTGCCAGCAGTTACAGGGGGCTCTTCTACGAGCAGTACTTC
>TRBJ2-7|-|-|TRBV4-1
CASSQDYPRDSYEQYF
TGCGCCAGCAGCCAAGATTATCCACGGGACTCCTACGAGCAGTACTTC
>TRBJ1-1|-|-|TRBV5-1
CASSLEDSGTEAFF
TGCGCCAGCAGCTTGGAGGACAGTGGGACTGAAGCTTTCTTT
>TRBJ1-3|TRBD1|-|TRBV11-2
CASSSTGASGNTIYF
TGTGCCAGCAGTTCTACAGGGGCATCTGGAAACACCATATATTTT
>TRBJ2-1|TRBD2|once|TRBV5-1
CASSLKSGGHNEQFF
TGCGCCAGCAGCTTAAAAAGCGGGGGGCACAATGAGCAGTTCTTC
>TRBJ1-2|-|-|TRBV2
CASKFRTDENYGYTF
TGTGCCAGCAAATTTAGGACAGATGAGAACTATGGCTACACCTTC
>TRBJ2-1|TRBD2|-|TRBV5-1
CASSLVAGGLDEQFF
TGCGCCAGCAGCTTGGTAGCGGGGGGGTTAGATGAGCAGTTCTTC
>TRBJ1-1|-|-|TRBV30
CAWSVDGGAFF
TGTGCCTGGAGTGTAGATGGCGGAGCTTTCTTT